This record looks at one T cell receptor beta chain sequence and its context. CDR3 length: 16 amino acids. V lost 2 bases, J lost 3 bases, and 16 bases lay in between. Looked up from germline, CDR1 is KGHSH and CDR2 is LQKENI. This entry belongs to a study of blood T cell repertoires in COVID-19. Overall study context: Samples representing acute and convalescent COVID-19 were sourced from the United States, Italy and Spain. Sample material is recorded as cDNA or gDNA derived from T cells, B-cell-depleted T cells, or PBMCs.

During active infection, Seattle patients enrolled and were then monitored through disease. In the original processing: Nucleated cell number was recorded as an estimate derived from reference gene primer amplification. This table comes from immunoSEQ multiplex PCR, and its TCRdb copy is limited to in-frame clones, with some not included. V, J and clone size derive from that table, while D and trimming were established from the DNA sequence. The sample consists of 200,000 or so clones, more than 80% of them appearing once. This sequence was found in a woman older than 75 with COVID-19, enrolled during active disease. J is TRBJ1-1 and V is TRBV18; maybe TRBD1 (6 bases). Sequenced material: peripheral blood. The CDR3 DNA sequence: TGTGCCAGCTCACCAGGCGGCAGGGGAACGTACACTGAAGCTTTCTTT. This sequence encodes CASSPGGRGTYTEAFF.